This entry lists 13 T cell receptor beta chains sequenced from one sample in a study of T cells expressing NK-cell markers. TCRdb derives one entry per CDR3 protein from the 5' RACE reads, leaving out DNA. The sample table sets out 300,000 to 500,000 distinct CDR3 sequences. Sequencing used blood T cells: a sorted CD56 or NKG2C T cell subset, CD4+ or CD8+ T cells, or bulk PBMC T cells (not recorded which). These receptors all come from a woman in her forties or fifties in good health.

The chain is built from TRBV12-3 or TRBV12-4 and TRBJ2-1; TCRdb's D call, TRBD1, is unchecked because there is no DNA. The CDR3 spans 12 residues. This chain's CDR3 is CASSGTRGEQFF.

The chain uses TRBV20-1 and TRBJ2-3; TCRdb designates TRBD1, a call that cannot be tested without DNA. This CDR3 has 13 amino acids. Germline CDR1 reads DFQATT; CDR2 reads SNEGSKA (reference sequence). The CDR3 spells CSAIDRDTDTQYF.

V and J are TRBV6-5 and TRBJ1-1; TCRdb's assignment of TRBD1 cannot be checked, as there is no DNA. The CDR3 sequence is 15 residues long. Germline V gene data show CDR1 as MNHEY and CDR2 as SVGAGI. The CDR3 spells CASSRAGTMMSEAFF.

The chain carries TRBV27 and TRBJ1-1. Germline lookup yields CDR1 MNHEY and CDR2 SMNVEV (reference sequence). The CDR3 is 11 amino acids. Here the CDR3 reads CASSSFGQAFF.

This chain links TRBV5-5 with TRBJ2-1; the D call from TCRdb, TRBD2, cannot be confirmed without DNA. Looked up from germline, CDR1 is SGHKS and CDR2 is YYEKEE (reference sequence). This CDR3 region has 19 residues. This chain's CDR3 is CASSFSPGLAGGSYNEQFF.

The rearrangement joins TRBV18 to TRBJ2-3; TCRdb selects TRBD2, and the lack of DNA leaves this call unchecked. Germline V gene sequence: CDR1 KGHSH, CDR2 LQKENI. CDR3 length: 16 residues. The CDR3 here is CASSPYPGTSGSTQYF.

V and J are TRBV29-1 and TRBJ1-2. The germline V gene has CDR1 SQVTM and CDR2 ANQGSEA. The CDR3 runs to 13 residues. CDR3 residues: CSVKLQGVYGYTF.

V gene TRBV11-2 combines with J gene TRBJ2-3; TCRdb outputs TRBD2, but without DNA this stays unchecked. This CDR3 spans 14 amino acids. The germline CDR1 and CDR2 sequences are SGHAT and FQNNGV. CDR3 amino acids: CASRFSGRTDTQYF.

V usage is TRBV5-6 and J usage is TRBJ2-2; TCRdb's assignment of TRBD1 cannot be checked, as there is no DNA. The CDR3 contains 14 residues. Germline V gene lookup returns CDR1 SGHDT and CDR2 YYEEEE. The chain's CDR3 is CASSGDRDTGELFF.

The rearrangement uses TRBV7-8 and TRBJ2-7. From germline, CDR1 is SGHVS and CDR2 FQNEAQ. This CDR3 has 14 residues. The CDR3 sequence: CASSLGPSSYEQYF.

The chain links TRBV5-1 to TRBJ2-1; TCRdb lists TRBD1, though no DNA is available to test this call. Germline CDR1 reads SGHRS; CDR2 reads YFSETQ. This CDR3 spans 13 amino acids. CDR3 region: CASASGQYNEQFF. The full variable domain, completed using reference TRBV5-1 and TRBJ2-1, is KAGVTQTPRYLIKTRGQQVTLSCSPISGHRSVSWYQQTPGQGLQFLFEYFSETQRNKGNFPGRFSGRQFSNSRSEMNVSTLELGDSALYLCASASGQYNEQFFGPGTRLTVL.

The gene calls are TRBV6-5 and TRBJ2-2. Germline CDR1 reads MNHEY; CDR2 reads SVGAGI. The CDR3 consists of 16 residues. CDR3: CASSYSANSNTGELFF.

V usage is TRBV24-1 and J usage is TRBJ2-1; TCRdb calls TRBD2, which cannot be checked without DNA. The CDR3 contains 18 residues. The germline V gene encodes CDR1 KGHDR and CDR2 SFDVKD. Here the CDR3 reads CATSDWGTSGSWGNEQFF.